The rows below give T cell receptor beta chains drawn from one sample of a study of Tregs in tolerant kidney transplant recipients. Profiling relied on immunoSEQ multiplex PCR, and the TCRdb table lists in-frame clones only, not all of them. The sample has 50,000 to 65,000 clones, 70% to 90% seen once. This specimen consisted of CD4+ T cells from blood (PBMCs), obtained 6 months after the transplant. The receptors derive from a human patient who received a combined kidney and bone marrow transplant. These T cells may partly come from the graft donor. Both conserved end residues are part of each CDR3. D genes are given only for firm matches. Expanded clones are given a class, and other clones once, few, many or no size at all.

CDR3 DNA: TGTGCCAGCAGCTTAGTTCAGGGCAATGGCTACACCTTC
CDR3 protein: CASSLVQGNGYTF
clone size: NA
V gene: TRBV7-9
J gene: TRBJ1-2
D gene: NA

CDR3 DNA: TGCAGCGTTGTCTTAGCGGGCACATCCACTGGCACAGATACGCAGTATTTT
CDR3 protein: CSVVLAGTSTGTDTQYF
clone size: NA
V gene: TRBV29-1
J gene: TRBJ2-3
D gene: TRBD2

CDR3 DNA: TGTGCCTGGTCTAGGGGGCCCTACAATGAGCAGTTCTTC
CDR3 protein: CAWSRGPYNEQFF
clone size: NA
V gene: TRBV30
J gene: TRBJ2-1
D gene: TRBD1

CDR3 DNA: TGTGCCAGCAGCTTAGGGACAGGAAACAATGAGCAGTTCTTC
CDR3 protein: CASSLGTGNNEQFF
clone size: NA
V gene: TRBV7-8
J gene: TRBJ2-1
D gene: TRBD1

CDR3 DNA: TGTGCCAGCAGCTGGGGACTAGCGGGCCACAATGAGCAGTTCTTC
CDR3 protein: CASSWGLAGHNEQFF
clone size: NA
V gene: TRBV5-4
J gene: TRBJ2-1
D gene: TRBD2

CDR3 DNA: TGCGCCAGCAGCCTCCATTCCTCTGGGGCCAACGTCCTGACTTTC
CDR3 protein: CASSLHSSGANVLTF
clone size: NA
V gene: TRBV4-3
J gene: TRBJ2-6
D gene: NA

CDR3 DNA: TGTGCCAGCAGCTTACAATCGGGGGACGGGACTGAAGCTTTCTTT
CDR3 protein: CASSLQSGDGTEAFF
clone size: NA
V gene: TRBV7-2
J gene: TRBJ1-1
D gene: NA

CDR3 DNA: TGTGCCAGCAGCCCGTTTGGCGGGGGGGCCTTGAATGAGCAGTTCTTC
CDR3 protein: CASSPFGGGALNEQFF
clone size: NA
V gene: TRBV11-3
J gene: TRBJ2-1
D gene: TRBD2

CDR3 DNA: TGCGCCAGCAGCCAAGTTTGGGGGGGGCCCTACGAGCAGTACTTC
CDR3 protein: CASSQVWGGPYEQYF
clone size: NA
V gene: TRBV4-3
J gene: TRBJ2-7
D gene: NA

CDR3 DNA: TGTGCCAGCAGCCAGCCGGGAGACCAAGAGACCCAGTACTTC
CDR3 protein: CASSQPGDQETQYF
clone size: NA
V gene: TRBV7-7
J gene: TRBJ2-5
D gene: NA

CDR3 DNA: TGTGCCAGCAGCCCTCCGGGACTATTCACAGATACGCAGTATTTT
CDR3 protein: CASSPPGLFTDTQYF
clone size: NA
V gene: TRBV7-2
J gene: TRBJ2-3
D gene: TRBD2

CDR3 DNA: TGCGCCAGAGGGTGGACAGAGCTGAACACTGAAGCTTTCTTT
CDR3 protein: CARGWTELNTEAFF
clone size: NA
V gene: TRBV10-1
J gene: TRBJ1-1
D gene: NA

CDR3 DNA: TGTGCCATCAGCGTTGCCGGGACAGGGGGGGGGAAGAATCAGCCCCAGCATTTT
CDR3 protein: CAISVAGTGGGKNQPQHF
clone size: NA
V gene: TRBV10-3
J gene: TRBJ1-5
D gene: TRBD1

CDR3 DNA: TGTGCCAGCAGACAGGGGATTGAAGCTTTCTTT
CDR3 protein: CASRQGIEAFF
clone size: NA
V gene: TRBV7-2
J gene: TRBJ1-1
D gene: TRBD1

CDR3 DNA: TGTGCCAGCAGATTTCAGGTTGGCGCGATCTTCTATGGCTACACCTTC
CDR3 protein: CASRFQVGAIFYGYTF
clone size: few
V gene: TRBV27
J gene: TRBJ1-2
D gene: NA

CDR3 DNA: TGCGCCAGCAGCAGAAACAGGGGCTATGAGCAGTTCTTC
CDR3 protein: CASSRNRGYEQFF
clone size: NA
V gene: TRBV5-1
J gene: TRBJ2-1
D gene: TRBD1

CDR3 DNA: TGTGCCAGCAGTTTATATCAGGGGGCAACTAATGAAAAACTGTTTTTT
CDR3 protein: CASSLYQGATNEKLFF
clone size: NA
V gene: TRBV27
J gene: TRBJ1-4
D gene: TRBD1

CDR3 DNA: TGTGCCACCAGCAGAGACCCCGATCAGCCCCAGCATTTT
CDR3 protein: CATSRDPDQPQHF
clone size: NA
V gene: TRBV15
J gene: TRBJ1-5
D gene: NA